These 22 T cell receptor beta chains came from one sample sequenced in a study of shared clonotypes between healthy human individuals. Sequencing used immunoSEQ multiplex PCR; TCRdb keeps in-frame clones, though not all of them. The sample carries approximately 2,300,000 clones, roughly 90% recorded once. Sequenced sample: naive CD4+ T cells from PBMCs. The sample's subset: CD45RA+ positively selected. The receptor source for this set is a man aged 18 to 30 in good health. Some clones in this sample may be carry-over from other donors' samples.

J is TRBJ1-2 and V is TRBV21-1; the table's TRBD1 call for D was not verified on the DNA. TRBV21-1 is noted as a pseudogene. The CDR3 consists of 15 residues. The CDR3 nucleotides are TGTGCCAGCAGCAAAAAGAAGGGGGCGAGGGGTGGCTACACCTTC. This codes for CASSKKKGARGGYTF.

J is TRBJ2-1 and V is TRBV4-1; D perhaps matches TRBD2 (5 bases). The germline V gene has CDR1 MGHRA and CDR2 YSYEKL. This CDR3 has 20 residues. The V gene lost 1 base and the J gene lost 7 bases, with 29 bases spanning the gap. CDR3: CASSQGGFSGGRRQWNEQFF. The CDR3 nucleotides read TGCGCCAGCAGCCAAGGTGGGTTCAGTGGAGGTAGGCGGCAGTGGAATGAGCAGTTCTTC.

This chain joins TRBV7-8 and TRBJ1-4; 8 nucleotides match TRBD1. The ends lost 3 bases at V and 8 bases at J; junction bases unmatched: 2. Looked up from germline, CDR1 is SGHVS and CDR2 is FQNEAQ. The CDR3 runs to 13 residues. The CDR3 loop is CASSFRDREKLFF. Written as DNA, the CDR3 is TGTGCCAGCAGCTTCCGGGACAGGGAAAAACTGTTTTTT.

A remark on this clone: The sample carries other DNA sequences with the same CDR3. The chain combines TRBV28 with TRBJ2-2, with 9 nucleotides matching TRBD1. This CDR3 comprises 15 residues. Germline CDR1 and CDR2: MDHEN and SYDVKM. V gave up 6 bases and J gave up 3 bases; unmatched junction bases: 5. CDR3: CASRPGQGYTGELFF. CDR3 DNA sequence: TGTGCCAGCAGGCCGGGACAGGGTTACACCGGGGAGCTGTTTTTT.

This chain uses TRBV5-1 with TRBJ1-1; 8 nucleotides match TRBD1. From germline, CDR1 is SGHRS and CDR2 YFSETQ. The ends lost 4 bases at V and 0 bases at J; junction bases unmatched: 8. The CDR3 has 16 residues. In nucleotides, the CDR3 is TGCGCCAGCAGCGCAGGGACAGGTGGTATGAACACTGAAGCTTTCTTT. Its protein product is CASSAGTGGMNTEAFF.

The chain has TRBV30 and TRBJ1-6; D is uncertain. Germline CDR1 and CDR2: GTSNPN and SVGIG (reference sequence). The CDR3 runs to 13 residues. Trimming stripped 0 bases from V and 13 bases from J, with 13 bases between. DNA for the CDR3: TGTGCCTGGAGTGTACAACGGGGTACCCCCCTCCACTTT. It codes for CAWSVQRGTPLHF.

The chain joins TRBV19 to TRBJ2-5, with TRBD2 identical over 11 bases. The CDR3 has 14 amino acids. CDR1 is LNHDA, CDR2 SQIVND, per germline (reference sequence). Trimming removed 5 bases from V and 2 bases from J; junction bases left unmatched: 1. The CDR3 sequence: CASSLAGGQETQYF. For the CDR3, the DNA is TGTGCCAGTAGTTTAGCGGGAGGGCAAGAGACCCAGTACTTC.

The chain carries TRBV4-2 and TRBJ1-3; perhaps TRBD1 as D (5 bases). Germline V CDR1 and CDR2: LGHNA, YNFKEQ. V dropped 4 bases and J dropped 2 bases, with 12 bases sitting between them. The CDR3 length is 15 residues. CDR3 coding DNA: TGTGCCAGCAGCCTCGGGGCCAGGGCTGGAAACACCATATATTTT. Residues: CASSLGARAGNTIYF.

This clone was detected only a few times. The chain is built from TRBV18 and TRBJ1-1; D unresolved. CDR1 and CDR2 (germline): KGHSH, LQKENI. With 11 bases removed from V and 7 bases from J, the gap between germline ends came to 20 bases. This CDR3 has 13 amino acids. The CDR3 nucleotides are TGTGCCGGCCTTTCCCGGGAGCGGGATGAAGCTTTCTTT. As protein: CAGLSRERDEAFF.

For the CDR3, the DNA is TGTGCCAGCTCACACACGCGGGAGTGGTCCTACAATGAGCAGTTCTTC. The encoded protein is CASSHTREWSYNEQFF. This sequence joins TRBV18 and TRBJ2-1, with 7 bases identical to TRBD2. Germline-derived CDR1 and CDR2 are KGHSH and LQKENI. V shed 4 bases and J 1 base; nucleotides not matched to a gene: 7. The CDR3 consists of 16 residues.

The chain couples TRBV5-1 to TRBJ2-5; TRBD2 matches at 11 bases. V trimming: 4 bases; J trimming: 3 bases; junction bases outside the gene matches: 5. This CDR3 has 15 amino acids. From germline, CDR1 is SGHRS and CDR2 YFSETQ. The CDR3, as DNA: TGCGCCAGCAGCCAGACTAGCGGGGCTAAAGAGACCCAGTACTTC. Its protein product is CASSQTSGAKETQYF. The full variable domain, in which reference TRBV5-1 and TRBJ2-5 provide the parts outside the CDR3, is KAGVTQTPRYLIKTRGQQVTLSCSPISGHRSVSWYQQTPGQGLQFLFEYFSETQRNKGNFPGRFSGRQFSNSRSEMNVSTLELGDSALYLCASSQTSGAKETQYFGPGTRLLVL.

The rearrangement links TRBV20-1 to TRBJ2-2, with 9 nucleotides matching TRBD1. The trim removed 0 bases at V and 16 bases at J, leaving 3 bases unmatched. Germline CDR1 DFQATT, CDR2 SNEGSKA (reference sequence). The CDR3 is made up of 11 amino acids. Written as DNA, the CDR3 is TGCAGTGCTAGAGATTTGGACAGGGGGTTTTTT. Translation gives CSARDLDRGFF.

This clone was picked up one time. V gene TRBV7-6 combines with J gene TRBJ2-2; no reliable D call. Trimming stripped 1 base from V and 9 bases from J, with 6 bases between. Germline CDR1 reads SGHVS; CDR2 reads FNYEAQ. This CDR3 has 12 amino acids. CDR3 in amino acids: CASSLGGRELFF. The CDR3, as DNA: TGTGCCAGCAGCTTAGGGGGTCGGGAGCTGTTTTTT.

This clone was seen once. The chain recombines TRBV5-4 with TRBJ1-3; no clear D gene. This CDR3 has 16 amino acids. Deletions cut 0 bases from V and 0 bases from J, with 10 bases between. Germline values: CDR1 SGHNT, CDR2 YYREEE (reference sequence). The CDR3 sequence is CASSLGGLSSGNTIYF. For the CDR3, the DNA is TGTGCCAGCAGCTTGGGAGGTTTAAGCTCTGGAAACACCATATATTTT.

The V and J genes are TRBV7-9 and TRBJ2-5; D possibly uses TRBD1 or TRBD2 (5 bases each). Trimming took 1 base from V and 5 from J, leaving 26 bases between them. The CDR3 is 19 amino acids. Per germline, CDR1 SEHNR and CDR2 FQNEAQ (reference sequence). CDR3 sequence: CASSLGEGFGQAGKETQYF. The CDR3 DNA reads as TGTGCCAGCAGCTTAGGAGAGGGGTTCGGCCAAGCTGGTAAGGAGACCCAGTACTTC.

The V gene is TRBV6-4, the J gene TRBJ2-2, with 8 bases identical to TRBD1. Germline trimming cut 10 bases from V and 4 bases from J; bases unmatched to any gene: 5. Germline V lookup: CDR1 MRHNA, CDR2 SNTAGT. The CDR3 extends over 13 amino acids. CDR3: CATGQAGTGELFF. In DNA, the CDR3 is TGTGCCACGGGACAGGCGGGCACCGGGGAGCTGTTTTTT.

The chain has TRBV2 and TRBJ2-1; D gene uncertain. CDR3 size: 12 residues. The ends were cut back, 8 bases at V and 3 bases at J, with 8 bases in the middle. Per germline, CDR1 SNHLY and CDR2 FYNNEI. The CDR3 region has the DNA TGTGCCAGCCTCAAAAGCTACAATGAGCAGTTCTTC. Translation: CASLKSYNEQFF.

This clone was seen once. The rearrangement uses TRBV4-2 and TRBJ2-5, with 12 bases aligning to TRBD2. CDR3 length: 18 residues. Losses at the gene ends were 4 bases for V and 3 bases for J; bases not matched to a gene: 12. CDR1 and CDR2 (germline): LGHNA, YNFKEQ. The CDR3 nucleotides are TGTGCCAGCAGCCCCCGGACTAGCGGGAATTTCAGGAAAGAGACCCAGTACTTC. This translates into CASSPRTSGNFRKETQYF.

The V call is TRBV28, the J call TRBJ2-1; 7 nucleotides match TRBD2. Per germline, CDR1 MDHEN and CDR2 SYDVKM. Trimming at V came to 8 bases and at J to 4 bases, leaving 11 bases not matched to a gene. The CDR3 sequence is 15 residues long. The CDR3 nucleotides read TGTGCCAGCTTAGCGGGCCCTCTCTTTTACAATGAGCAGTTCTTC. Its translation: CASLAGPLFYNEQFF. Using reference TRBV28 and TRBJ2-1 for the parts outside the CDR3, the full variable domain is DVKVTQSSRYLVKRTGEKVFLECVQDMDHENMFWYRQDPGLGLRLIYFSYDVKMKEKGDIPEGYSVSREKKERFSLILESASTNQTSMYLCASLAGPLFYNEQFFGPGTRLTVL.

The chain carries TRBV7-8 and TRBJ1-5; D may be TRBD1 (5 bases). CDR1 and CDR2 from the germline V gene are SGHVS and FQNEAQ. The ends were cut back, 1 base at V and 6 bases at J, with 7 bases in the middle. The CDR3 contains 13 residues. The CDR3 here is CASSLGGTQPQHF. CDR3 in DNA: TGTGCCAGCAGCTTAGGAGGGACTCAGCCCCAGCATTTT.

This clone has a single count. This chain joins TRBV7-2 and TRBJ1-2; D is undetermined. The ends were cut back, 3 bases at V and 1 base at J, with 9 bases in the middle. The CDR3 sequence is 14 residues long. Germline CDR1 reads SGHTA; CDR2 reads FQGNSA. As DNA, the CDR3 is TGTGCCAGCAGCTTTAGTAACATTAACTATGGCTACACCTTC. Translation gives CASSFSNINYGYTF.

The chain joins TRBV6-1 to TRBJ2-7; 7 bases fit TRBD1. Germline CDR1 MNHNS, CDR2 SASEGT. J was trimmed by 2 bases and V by 2 bases; bases with no gene match: 6. This CDR3 is 15 amino acids long. CDR3 loop: CASSEIGTVAYEQYF. CDR3 nucleotide sequence: TGTGCCAGCAGTGAAATAGGGACAGTTGCCTACGAGCAGTACTTC.